This TCR beta chain was documented in a study of patients and donors after allogeneic stem cell transplantation. TCRdb passed the RT-PCR reads through MiXCR, listing each CDR3 protein once. The table lists 400,000 to 500,000 distinct CDR3 sequences, 16% of them singletons. Trimming pared 3 bases from V and 4 bases from J, leaving 10 bases between. CDR3 length equals 13 residues. In germline, CDR1 is LGHNA, CDR2 YNFKEQ. The specimen sequenced was blood, either unsorted or a sorted T cell fraction (not recorded which). This rearrangement joins TRBV4-2 to TRBJ2-7; D gene uncertain. The sequence was obtained from a human donor who was either an allogeneic HSCT recipient or a stem cell or donor lymphocyte infusion donor (not recorded which). It is not recorded whose cells these are; they may come from a transplant donor. CDR3 residues: CASSHIPTYEQYF. Written as DNA, the CDR3 is TGTGCCAGCAGCCATATTCCCACTTACGAGCAGTACTTC.